One sample yielded the 3 T cell receptor beta chains listed below, sequenced in a study of radiotherapy plus CTLA-4 blockade in lung cancer listed by TCRdb under 2018. Libraries were constructed by the immunoSEQ multiplex PCR assay. TCRdb holds this immuneACCESS table with in-frame rearrangements only. Some clones are missing; in checked studies, unresolved V genes explain under half, and the rest has no known cause. This sample holds about 48,000 clones; 75% to 90% were observed only once. Clones ranked in the top ten supply approximately 3.3% of the sample. The sample here was peripheral blood, taken from a patient treated with radiotherapy plus ipilimumab. The source is a human donor with non-small cell lung cancer who had stable disease on radiotherapy plus ipilimumab.

The CDR3 spells CASSLDVVGEAFF. As DNA, the CDR3 is TGTGCCAGCAGCTTAGATGTAGTTGGTGAAGCTTTCTTT. V is TRBV11-3 and J is TRBJ1-1, with D unclear. Between the trimmed V and J ends, which lost 0 bases and 7 bases, there was a span of 9 bases. The germline gives CDR1 SGHNT, CDR2 YENEEA. The CDR3 contains 13 residues.

The chain recombines TRBV19 with TRBJ1-1; TRBD1 matches 7 bases. The CDR3 is 15 amino acids. Germline CDR1 and CDR2: LNHDA and SQIVND (reference sequence). V was pared by 4 bases and J by 0 bases, with 5 bases of the junction left unmatched. The CDR3 DNA reads TGTGCCAGTAGTAAGCTGGGACAGATGAACACTGAAGCTTTCTTT. It specifies CASSKLGQMNTEAFF.

This clone was counted a single time. The DNA for the CDR3 is TGTGCCAGCAGCTTGTTCTCGGGGATATACGAGCAGTACTTC. Translating gives CASSLFSGIYEQYF. This sequence joins TRBV5-4 and TRBJ2-7; perhaps TRBD2 as D (5 bases). Germline V gene sequence: CDR1 SGHNT, CDR2 YYREEE (reference sequence). The V and J ends lost 1 base and 4 bases respectively, with 12 bases between them. This CDR3 has 14 amino acids.